This entry lists 24 T cell receptor beta chains sequenced from one sample in a study of blood T cell repertoires in COVID-19. TCRdb's table, derived via immunoSEQ multiplex PCR, lists solely in-frame clones and lacks some. The sample has approximately 200,000 clones, about 86% seen once; the top ten hold about 3%. What was sequenced was peripheral blood. These receptors all stem from a woman in her 30s who had recovered from COVID-19.

The rearrangement uses TRBV11-2 and TRBJ1-2, with 8 positions matching TRBD1. The CDR3 is 14 amino acids. With V trimmed by 6 bases and J by 2 bases, 5 bases remained unmatched. The germline CDR1 and CDR2 sequences are SGHAT and FQNNGV. This CDR3 reads CASSYQGANYGYTF. The CDR3 DNA is TGTGCCAGCAGTTACCAGGGGGCAAACTATGGCTACACCTTC.

This sequence joins TRBV19 and TRBJ2-1; 7 nucleotides agree with TRBD2. The V and J ends lost 0 bases and 0 bases, in that order; junction bases with no gene match: 11. This CDR3 is built from 19 residues. Germline CDR1 is LNHDA and CDR2 is SQIVND (reference sequence). CDR3 DNA: TGTGCCAGTAGTATAGACCCGATCAGGGACTATTACTCCTACAATGAGCAGTTCTTC. Protein: CASSIDPIRDYYSYNEQFF.

This clone was detected a few times. This chain links TRBV7-9 with TRBJ1-2; TRBD1 agrees at 9 bases. The CDR3 sequence is 15 residues long. V lost 1 base, J lost 8 bases, and 8 bases stayed unmatched. CDR1 is SEHNR, CDR2 FQNEAQ, per germline (reference sequence). CDR3 nucleotides: TGTGCCAGCAGCTTAGGGACAGGGGCTCCTGGCGGCTACACCTTC. Translation gives CASSLGTGAPGGYTF.

J is TRBJ2-5 and V is TRBV5-6; TRBD2 is a possible D gene (5 bases). V shed 0 bases and J shed 7 bases, with 13 bases lying between them. Germline CDR1 and CDR2: SGHDT and YYEEEE. The CDR3 length is 14 residues. The CDR3 loop reads CASSLVQTRATQYF. The CDR3 DNA follows: TGTGCCAGCAGCTTGGTACAGACGCGGGCGACCCAGTACTTC.

The V call is TRBV9, the J call TRBJ1-1; weak D call: TRBD1 (6 bases). This CDR3 contains 14 residues. Germline values: CDR1 SGDLS, CDR2 YYNGEE. V lost 2 bases to trimming and J lost 9 bases, with 17 bases between them. CDR3 region: CASSVGQRGTQAFF. The CDR3 DNA follows: TGTGCCAGCAGCGTGGGACAACGTGGTACTCAAGCTTTCTTT.

This clone was observed once. The rearrangement links TRBV7-3 to TRBJ2-5; a possible D gene is TRBD1 (6 bases). The ends were cut back, 4 bases at V and 5 bases at J, with 17 bases in the middle. The CDR3 consists of 15 residues. Germline CDR1 reads SGHTA; CDR2 reads FQGTGA. The CDR3 reads CASSWGQGSLETQYF. The CDR3 DNA is TGTGCCAGCAGCTGGGGCCAGGGGTCCCTGGAGACCCAGTACTTC.

This rearrangement joins TRBV9 to TRBJ2-7; TRBD2 might be the D (5 bases). Germline CDR1 is SGDLS and CDR2 is YYNGEE. The V and J ends lost 4 bases and 0 bases respectively, with 17 bases between them. The CDR3 is 16 residues long. CDR3 bases: TGTGCCAGCAGCCCCCGGGCCCTAGCCTCCTCCTACGAGCAGTACTTC. Translated, it gives CASSPRALASSYEQYF.

The J gene is TRBJ2-6, the V gene TRBV25-1; maybe TRBD1 (6 bases). Germline values: CDR1 MGHDK, CDR2 SYGVNS. The CDR3 has 15 residues. The ends were cut back, 4 bases at V and 2 bases at J, with 9 bases in the middle. The CDR3 region is CASSVSGAGANVLTF. CDR3 in DNA: TGTGCCAGCAGTGTCTCAGGGGCTGGGGCCAACGTCCTGACTTTC. Full variable domain (outside the CDR3, taken from reference TRBV25-1 and TRBJ2-6): EADIYQTPRYLVIGTGKKITLECSQTMGHDKMYWYQQDPGMELHLIHYSYGVNSTEKGDLSSESTVSRIRTEHFPLTLESARPSHTSQYLCASSVSGAGANVLTFGAGSRLTVL.

The chain links TRBV25-1 to TRBJ2-3; D is unclear. The germline V gene encodes CDR1 MGHDK and CDR2 SYGVNS. The length of the CDR3 is 13 residues. Trimming removed 4 bases at V and 2 bases at J, with 7 bases between. In DNA form, the CDR3 reads TGTGCCAGCAGTGCTTCCCTCACAGATACGCAGTATTTT. Its protein product is CASSASLTDTQYF. The whole variable domain, remainder taken from reference TRBV25-1 and TRBJ2-3, is EADIYQTPRYLVIGTGKKITLECSQTMGHDKMYWYQQDPGMELHLIHYSYGVNSTEKGDLSSESTVSRIRTEHFPLTLESARPSHTSQYLCASSASLTDTQYFGPGTRLTVL.

The chain couples TRBV7-2 to TRBJ2-2, with D possibly being TRBD2 (6 bases). Per germline, CDR1 SGHTA and CDR2 FQGNSA. The CDR3 extends over 15 amino acids. V was trimmed by 2 bases and J by 3 bases, leaving 10 bases between them. This CDR3 reads CASSLSGSHTGELFF. As DNA, the CDR3 is TGTGCCAGCAGCTTATCCGGGAGTCACACCGGGGAGCTGTTTTTT.

V gene TRBV5-1 combines with J gene TRBJ1-1; possibly TRBD1 for D (6 bases). The germline V and J ends were trimmed by 4 bases and 1 base, with 20 bases remaining between them. Germline-derived CDR1 and CDR2 are SGHRS and YFSETQ. The CDR3 extends over 17 amino acids. The CDR3 spells CASSLTRQAGANTEAFF. The CDR3, as DNA: TGCGCCAGCAGCCTAACACGACAGGCCGGGGCGAACACTGAAGCTTTCTTT.

V is TRBV27 and J is TRBJ2-3; 10 bases align to TRBD2. Germline CDR1 reads MNHEY; CDR2 reads SMNVEV (reference sequence). The CDR3 covers 20 residues. Unmatched junction bases numbered 15, after V lost 3 bases and J lost 0 bases. CDR3: CASSFLTTSGAMPSTDTQYF. DNA of the CDR3: TGTGCCAGCAGTTTTCTTACCACTAGCGGGGCCATGCCTAGCACAGATACGCAGTATTTT.

This clone has only a few counts. The V and J genes are TRBV4-1 and TRBJ2-7, with 10 bases fitting TRBD1. Germline CDR1 MGHRA, CDR2 YSYEKL. This CDR3 has 16 amino acids. After removal of 3 bases from V and 0 bases from J, the junction contained 5 bases not matched to a gene. In DNA, the CDR3 is TGCGCCAGCAGCCAGGGACAGGGGCCTAACTCCTACGAGCAGTACTTC. This sequence encodes CASSQGQGPNSYEQYF.

The chain joins TRBV28 to TRBJ1-1; D perhaps matches TRBD1 (6 bases). Germline V lookup: CDR1 MDHEN, CDR2 SYDVKM. The V end lost 4 bases, the J end lost 0 bases, and 9 bases lay between the germline ends. The CDR3 is 14 amino acids. The CDR3 here is CASSSGGLNTEAFF. CDR3 sequence (DNA): TGTGCCAGCAGTTCGGGGGGGCTGAACACTGAAGCTTTCTTT. The full variable domain, in which reference TRBV28 and TRBJ1-1 provide the parts outside the CDR3, is DVKVTQSSRYLVKRTGEKVFLECVQDMDHENMFWYRQDPGLGLRLIYFSYDVKMKEKGDIPEGYSVSREKKERFSLILESASTNQTSMYLCASSSGGLNTEAFFGQGTRLTVV.

This clone was found once. The CDR3 here is CASSRQGAGGYTF. The CDR3 coding sequence is TGTGCCAGCAGTAGACAGGGGGCGGGTGGCTACACCTTC. This chain connects TRBV28 to TRBJ1-2, with 10 bases aligning to TRBD1. The length of the CDR3 is 13 residues. The trim removed 5 bases at V and 7 bases at J, leaving 4 bases unmatched. Looked up from germline, CDR1 is MDHEN and CDR2 is SYDVKM.

The genes are TRBV11-2 and TRBJ1-2, with a possible D match to TRBD1 (6 bases). CDR1 and CDR2 from the germline V gene are SGHAT and FQNNGV. The CDR3 is 14 amino acids. V gave up 5 bases and J gave up 2 bases, with 12 bases separating them. CDR3 DNA: TGTGCCAGCAGCATTACAGGGCCGAACTATGGCTACACCTTC. Translating gives CASSITGPNYGYTF.

This chain joins TRBV25-1 and TRBJ2-7, with TRBD2 matching over 7 bases. This CDR3 contains 14 residues. Unmatched junction bases numbered 3, after V lost 1 base and J lost 3 bases. Germline values: CDR1 MGHDK, CDR2 SYGVNS. CDR3 DNA: TGTGCCAGCAGTGAATCCGGCGGGAGCTACGAGCAGTACTTC. It yields the protein CASSESGGSYEQYF.

The V call is TRBV6-5, the J call TRBJ2-2, with TRBD1 as a possible D gene (5 bases). The CDR3 runs to 15 residues. The V and J ends lost 4 bases and 3 bases respectively, with 12 bases between them. Per the germline V gene, CDR1 is MNHEY and CDR2 is SVGAGI. This CDR3 reads CASSSPIGDTGELFF. The CDR3 DNA sequence: TGTGCCAGCAGTTCCCCTATAGGGGACACCGGGGAGCTGTTTTTT.

V usage is TRBV7-8 and J usage is TRBJ2-7, with 12 bases aligning to TRBD2. CDR1 is SGHVS, CDR2 FQNEAQ, per germline. The length of the CDR3 is 17 residues. Losses at the gene ends were 1 base for V and 4 bases for J; bases not matched to a gene: 8. CDR3 amino acids: CASSLERSLAGGYEQYF. The CDR3 bases are TGTGCCAGCAGCTTAGAGAGGTCGCTAGCGGGAGGGTACGAGCAGTACTTC.

The rearrangement links TRBV6-5 to TRBJ2-2, with a weak D call TRBD1 (6 bases). Germline CDR1 and CDR2: MNHEY and SVGAGI. V was shortened by 7 bases and J by 4 bases, with 16 bases between the two germline ends. The CDR3 spans 15 residues. Here the CDR3 reads CASTRGDISTGELFF. The DNA for the CDR3 is TGTGCCAGCACCCGAGGGGACATAAGCACCGGGGAGCTGTTTTTT.

V and J are TRBV24-1 and TRBJ2-2; D may be TRBD2 (5 bases). Germline V gene lookup returns CDR1 KGHDR and CDR2 SFDVKD. The CDR3 totals 16 residues. Trimming took 6 bases from V and 0 from J, leaving 13 bases between them. The CDR3 DNA reads as TGTGCCACCAGTCCCCCGGGATACTCGAACACCGGGGAGCTGTTTTTT. It encodes CATSPPGYSNTGELFF.

V gene TRBV4-2 combines with J gene TRBJ1-3; D uncertain. The V gene's germline CDR1 is LGHNA and CDR2 YNFKEQ. Trimming pared 1 base from V and 4 bases from J, leaving 14 bases between. This CDR3 region has 16 residues. The CDR3 spells CASSQGKGGVGNTIYF. The CDR3 nucleotides are TGTGCCAGCAGCCAAGGGAAGGGAGGTGTCGGAAACACCATATATTTT.

This chain connects TRBV4-2 to TRBJ1-1; no clear D. From germline, CDR1 is LGHNA and CDR2 YNFKEQ. V dropped 6 bases and J dropped 3 bases, with 8 bases sitting between them. The length of the CDR3 is 12 residues. CDR3: CASRGGDTEAFF. For the CDR3, the DNA is TGTGCCAGCAGGGGCGGGGACACTGAAGCTTTCTTT.

The count of this clone is one. This chain joins TRBV18 and TRBJ2-2; a weak D match, TRBD2 (6 bases). Per the germline V gene, CDR1 is KGHSH and CDR2 is LQKENI. V was cut by 9 bases and J by 4 bases, with 30 bases left in between. CDR3 length: 19 amino acids. The CDR3 DNA follows: TGTGCCAGTCCCGATAGTCGGGAGATCGCGCCGATCCCCACCGGGGAGCTGTTTTTT. Its protein is CASPDSREIAPIPTGELFF.